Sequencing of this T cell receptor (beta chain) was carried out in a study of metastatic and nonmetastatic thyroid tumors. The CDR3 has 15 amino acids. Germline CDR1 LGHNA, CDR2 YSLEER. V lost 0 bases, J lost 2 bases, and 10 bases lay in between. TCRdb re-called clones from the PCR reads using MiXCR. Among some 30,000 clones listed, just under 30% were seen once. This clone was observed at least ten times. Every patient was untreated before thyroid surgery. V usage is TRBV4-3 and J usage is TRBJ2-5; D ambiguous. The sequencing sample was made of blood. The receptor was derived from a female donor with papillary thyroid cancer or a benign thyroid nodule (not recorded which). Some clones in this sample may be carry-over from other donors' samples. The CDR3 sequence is CASSQEEQTQETQYF. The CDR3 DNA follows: TGCGCCAGCAGCCAAGAAGAACAGACTCAAGAGACCCAGTACTTC.